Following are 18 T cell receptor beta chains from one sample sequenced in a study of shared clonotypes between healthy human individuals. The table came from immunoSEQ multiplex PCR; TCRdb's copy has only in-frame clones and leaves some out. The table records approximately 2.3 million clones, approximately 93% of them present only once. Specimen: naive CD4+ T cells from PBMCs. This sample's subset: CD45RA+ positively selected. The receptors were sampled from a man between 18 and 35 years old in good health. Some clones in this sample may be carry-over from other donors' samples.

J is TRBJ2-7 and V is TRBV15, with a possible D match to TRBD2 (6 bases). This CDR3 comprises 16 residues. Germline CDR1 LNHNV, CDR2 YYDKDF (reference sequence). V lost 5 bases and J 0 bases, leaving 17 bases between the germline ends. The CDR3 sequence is CATSAAGTFLSYEQYF. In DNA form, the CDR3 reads TGTGCCACCAGCGCCGCCGGGACTTTTCTCTCCTACGAGCAGTACTTC. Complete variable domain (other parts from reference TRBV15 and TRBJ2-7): DAMVIQNPRYQVTQFGKPVTLSCSQTLNHNVMYWYQQKSSQAPKLLFHYYDKDFNNEADTPDNFQSRRPNTSFCFLDIRSPGLGDTAMYLCATSAAGTFLSYEQYFGPGTRLTVT.

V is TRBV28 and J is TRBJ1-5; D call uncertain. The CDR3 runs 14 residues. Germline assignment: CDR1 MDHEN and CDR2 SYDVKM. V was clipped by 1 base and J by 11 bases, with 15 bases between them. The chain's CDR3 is CASSLLSMNGAQHF. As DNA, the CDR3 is TGTGCCAGCAGTTTATTATCGATGAATGGAGCCCAGCATTTT.

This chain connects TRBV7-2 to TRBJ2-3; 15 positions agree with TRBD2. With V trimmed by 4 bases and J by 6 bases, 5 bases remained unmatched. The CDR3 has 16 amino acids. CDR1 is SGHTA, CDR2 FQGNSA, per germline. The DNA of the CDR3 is TGTGCCAGCAGCTCGTGGACTAGCGGGGGGGGTGATACGCAGTATTTT. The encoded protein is CASSSWTSGGGDTQYF.

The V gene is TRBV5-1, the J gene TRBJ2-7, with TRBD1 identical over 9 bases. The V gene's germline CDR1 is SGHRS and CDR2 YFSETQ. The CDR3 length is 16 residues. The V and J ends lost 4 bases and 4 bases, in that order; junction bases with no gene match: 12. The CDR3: CASSIQPGTGTYEQYF. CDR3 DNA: TGCGCCAGCAGCATCCAGCCCGGGACAGGGACATACGAGCAGTACTTC.

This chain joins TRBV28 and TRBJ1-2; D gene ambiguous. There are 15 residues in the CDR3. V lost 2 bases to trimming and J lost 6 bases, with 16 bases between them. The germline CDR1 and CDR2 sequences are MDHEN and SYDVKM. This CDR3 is CASSLPPSHTDGYTF. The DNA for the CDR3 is TGTGCCAGCAGTTTACCCCCCAGTCACACCGATGGCTACACCTTC.

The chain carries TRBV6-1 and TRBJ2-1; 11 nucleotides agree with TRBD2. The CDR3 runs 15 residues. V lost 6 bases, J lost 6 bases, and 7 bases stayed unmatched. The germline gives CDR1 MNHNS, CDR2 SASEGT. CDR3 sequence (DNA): TGTGCCAGCAGGGCACTAGCGGGAGCATCCAATGAGCAGTTCTTC. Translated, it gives CASRALAGASNEQFF.

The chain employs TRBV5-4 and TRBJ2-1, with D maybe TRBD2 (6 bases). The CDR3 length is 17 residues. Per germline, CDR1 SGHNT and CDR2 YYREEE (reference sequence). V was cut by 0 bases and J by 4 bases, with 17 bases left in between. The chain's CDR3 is CASSLDGGSGAYNEQFF. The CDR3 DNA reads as TGTGCCAGCAGCTTGGACGGTGGTAGCGGAGCTTACAATGAGCAGTTCTTC. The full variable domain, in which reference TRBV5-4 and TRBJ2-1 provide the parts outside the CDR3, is ETGVTQSPTHLIKTRGQQVTLRCSSQSGHNTVSWYQQALGQGPQFIFQYYREEENGRGNFPPRFSGLQFPNYSSELNVNALELDDSALYLCASSLDGGSGAYNEQFFGPGTRLTVL.

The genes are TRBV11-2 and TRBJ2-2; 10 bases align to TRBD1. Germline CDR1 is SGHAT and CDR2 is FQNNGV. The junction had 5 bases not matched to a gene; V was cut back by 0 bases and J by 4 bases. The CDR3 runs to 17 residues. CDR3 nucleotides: TGTGCCAGCAGCTTAGACCGAGGGACAGGGGTCACCGGGGAGCTGTTTTTT. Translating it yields CASSLDRGTGVTGELFF.

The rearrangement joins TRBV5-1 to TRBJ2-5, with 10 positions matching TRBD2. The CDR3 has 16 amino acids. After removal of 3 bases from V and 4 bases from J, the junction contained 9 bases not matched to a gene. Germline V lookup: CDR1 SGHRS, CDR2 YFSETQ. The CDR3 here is CASSWRASGSGETQYF. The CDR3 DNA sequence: TGCGCCAGCAGCTGGCGGGCTAGCGGGAGCGGAGAGACCCAGTACTTC.

The CDR3 loop reads CASSTYRGSGNTIYF. The CDR3 bases are TGTGCCAGCAGTACCTACCGAGGCTCTGGAAACACCATATATTTT. This chain uses TRBV28 with TRBJ1-3, with no clear D. The germline V and J ends were trimmed by 5 bases and 0 bases, with 11 bases remaining between them. Germline V CDR1 and CDR2: MDHEN, SYDVKM. The CDR3 totals 15 residues.

The CDR3 loop is CASSSEMGWGEKLFF. CDR3 bases: TGTGCCAGTAGTTCGGAAATGGGCTGGGGGGAAAAACTGTTTTTT. The chain uses TRBV19 and TRBJ1-4; possibly TRBD1 for D (5 bases). V lost 5 bases to trimming and J lost 8 bases, with 18 bases between them. The CDR3 totals 15 residues. The germline V gene has CDR1 LNHDA and CDR2 SQIVND (reference sequence).

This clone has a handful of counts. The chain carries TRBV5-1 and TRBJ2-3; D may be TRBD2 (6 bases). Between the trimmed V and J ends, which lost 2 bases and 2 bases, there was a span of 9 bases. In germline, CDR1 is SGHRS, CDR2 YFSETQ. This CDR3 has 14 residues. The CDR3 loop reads CASSFGRFTDTQYF. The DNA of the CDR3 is TGCGCCAGCAGCTTCGGGAGATTCACAGATACGCAGTATTTT.

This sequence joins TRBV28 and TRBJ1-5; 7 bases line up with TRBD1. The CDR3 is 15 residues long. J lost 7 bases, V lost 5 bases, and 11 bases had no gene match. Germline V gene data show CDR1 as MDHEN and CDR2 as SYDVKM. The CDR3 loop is CASSVITGEWQPQHF. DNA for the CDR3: TGTGCCAGCAGTGTGATAACAGGGGAATGGCAGCCCCAGCATTTT.

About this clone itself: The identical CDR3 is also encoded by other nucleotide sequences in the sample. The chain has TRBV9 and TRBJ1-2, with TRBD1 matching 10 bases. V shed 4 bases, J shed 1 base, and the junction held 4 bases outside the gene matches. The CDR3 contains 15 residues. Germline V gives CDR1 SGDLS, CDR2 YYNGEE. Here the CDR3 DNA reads TGTGCCAGCAGCCCACGGGACAGGGGTAACTATGGCTACACCTTC. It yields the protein CASSPRDRGNYGYTF.

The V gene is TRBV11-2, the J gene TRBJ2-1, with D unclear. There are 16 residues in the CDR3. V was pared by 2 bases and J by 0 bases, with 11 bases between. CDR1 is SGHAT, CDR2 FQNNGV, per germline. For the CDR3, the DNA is TGTGCCAGCAGCTTAAAGGCGGCTAGCTCCTACAATGAGCAGTTCTTC. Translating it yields CASSLKAASSYNEQFF.

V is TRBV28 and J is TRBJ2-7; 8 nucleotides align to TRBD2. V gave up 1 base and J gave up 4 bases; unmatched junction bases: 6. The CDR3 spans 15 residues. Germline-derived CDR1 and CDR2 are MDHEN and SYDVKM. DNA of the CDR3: TGTGCCAGCAGTTTATCAGCGGGGGCGCAGTACGAGCAGTACTTC. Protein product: CASSLSAGAQYEQYF.

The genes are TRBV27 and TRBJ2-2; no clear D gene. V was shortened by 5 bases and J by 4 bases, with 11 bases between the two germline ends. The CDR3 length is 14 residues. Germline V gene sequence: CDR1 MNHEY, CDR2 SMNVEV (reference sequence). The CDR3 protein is CASSPRRATGELFF. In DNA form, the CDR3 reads TGTGCCAGCAGTCCCCGCCGCGCCACCGGGGAGCTGTTTTTT.

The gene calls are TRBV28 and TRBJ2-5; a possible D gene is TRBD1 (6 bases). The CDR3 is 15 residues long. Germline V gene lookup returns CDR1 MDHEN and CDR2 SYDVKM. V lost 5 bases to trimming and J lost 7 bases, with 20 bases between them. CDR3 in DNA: TGTGCCAGCAGTCGTGGGACATTAGTTTCAGGGACCCAGTACTTC. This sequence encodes CASSRGTLVSGTQYF.